This T cell receptor beta chain originates from a study of T-cell memory formation after mild COVID-19. TCRdb re-analysed the 5' RACE reads in MiXCR, keeping a single row per CDR3 protein. The repertoire holds around 320,000 distinct CDR3 sequences, with 25% to 30% as singletons. The CDR3 has 11 amino acids. Germline loops: CDR1 SGHRS, CDR2 YFSETQ. This clonotype was observed many times. A junction end diverges from the germline sequence, so it may reflect a read error. Material for sequencing was PBMCs or a T cell subset sorted from them (not recorded which). V usage is TRBV5-1 and J usage is TRBJ2-7; D unresolved. The sequence was collected from an adult woman who had mild COVID-19 (a few samples of this study predate the infection). Cell type and time point are not known. For the CDR3, the DNA is TGTGCCAGCAGTTTAGGGTACGAGCAGTACTTC. It specifies CASSLGYEQYF.